This T cell receptor (beta chain) was captured by sequencing in a study of Graves' ophthalmopathy and Graves' hyperthyroidism (dated by TCRdb to 2016 to 2019). In the study overall: Peripheral blood was collected at initial diagnosis, before any treatment. The 100 or so discovery patients were divided at random into training and test sets in a 7:3 ratio. In total, 135 blood samples were TCR-sequenced: roughly 45 ophthalmopathy, some 75 hyperthyroidism and around 17 hyperthyroidism-to-ophthalmopathy patients. In over 5 hyperthyroidism patients, the T-cell repertoire of thyroid tissue was compared with the T-cell repertoire of blood. An independent validation cohort comprised fewer than 20 hyperthyroidism patients and some 16 patients who later progressed from hyperthyroidism to ophthalmopathy. Once sampling was done, hyperthyroidism patients were given methimazole at a starting dose of 30 mg daily, while ophthalmopathy patients were given high-dose intravenous methylprednisolone. To explore V-J signatures that distinguish ophthalmopathy from hyperthyroidism, a discovery set of under 110 patients was enrolled, made up of roughly 41 with ophthalmopathy and roughly 55 with stable hyperthyroidism. To tell Graves' ophthalmopathy apart from Graves' hyperthyroidism, and to predict which patients would progress to ophthalmopathy, the study relied on TCR beta repertoire signatures. The study at large found these results: Sample size was not statistically predetermined, and group allocation was not concealed from the investigators. The 13-signature model separated ophthalmopathy from stable hyperthyroidism with approximately 88% sensitivity and about 81% specificity in cross-validation, and 80%/75% in the test set. Most of the expanded thyroid clonotypes with a frequency above 0.001 were also detected in blood, and it was suggested that the thyroid immune response may be reflected by blood repertoires. In validation, the model predicted ophthalmopathy progression with more than 55% sensitivity and roughly 72% specificity; some twelve predicted patients were CT-confirmed with GO in a median of approximately 6.5 months.

About this clonotype: Its antigen target is currently unknown. A much larger clone lies a single base off, so this may be a read error.

CDR1 SGHAT and CDR2 FQNNGV were looked up in the germline V gene. There are 15 amino acids in the CDR3, from cysteine to phenylalanine inclusive. Solely the CDR3 DNA is kept, with 45 bases framed from the first base. Hyperthyroidism was considered stable if no progression to ophthalmopathy occurred within 18 months of follow-up. Patients with hyperthyroidism were aged 18 to 65 years, had been newly diagnosed, and had a disease duration of less than 2 months. Patients with other autoimmune diseases, uncontrolled infections, pregnancy or lactation were excluded from the study. Clinical symptoms, serum thyroxine, TRAb, thyroid ultrasound and orbital computed tomography were used for diagnosis. PBMCs were isolated from roughly 10 ml of fresh peripheral blood by Ficoll-Paque density gradient centrifugation. Trizol reagent was used to extract the total RNA, and its quality was then checked on an Agilent 2100 Bioanalyzer.

TCR beta CDR3 regions were amplified from RNA transcripts for repertoire sequencing. The first round of RT-PCR was done with HTBI primers and the Qiagen OneStep RT-PCR kit, and was followed by a second round of multiplex PCR, then size selection and purification. Libraries were sequenced paired-end with 100 bp reads on an Illumina HiSeq2000. The authors processed their data as follows. Reads were processed with SOAPnuke, discarding reads with adapters, uncalled bases, mean Phred below 15, or no exact constant-primer or identifier match. COPE v1.2.5 was used to merge the high-quality paired reads. Each unique nucleotide sequence was treated as a clonotype, and MiTCR v1.1 was used to align the clonotypes to the IMGT TRB V, D and J references. The analysis was limited to V-J combinations with a frequency above 0.0001, which together covered about 99% of the repertoires. For each V-J combination, a TCR clonal expansion and chaos score was defined as F50 clonal expansion divided by the chaos observed in the TCRdist matrix. Welch's t-statistics and random forest were used to reduce the features to about 14 V-J combinations, which were then used as input to a naive Bayes classifier. The Morisita-Horn index was used to measure how similar the thyroid and blood repertoires were. The public reads were reanalyzed by TCRdb: fastp trimming at Q25, MiXCR alignment, in-frame beta chains only. Here each entry gathers all rows of one CDR3 protein and keeps the most common genes and DNA. The V and J calls follow TCRdb's processing rather than the paper's. The sample yields roughly 610,000 distinct CDR3 sequences; 22% were counted once. The top ten clonotypes cover approximately 6.9% of the sample.

The sequence is built from TRBV11-2 and TRBJ1-2; the D region possibly corresponds to TRBD1 (6 bases align). Sequencing was performed on peripheral blood. The receptor was isolated from a woman aged 18 to 35 with stable Graves' hyperthyroidism. Some clones in this sample may be carry-over from other donors' samples. Donor details come from another sample of the same person, matched by shared clones. The CDR3 loop reads CACSGMADSIYGYTF. DNA sequence: TGTGCCTGCAGCGGAATGGCGGACAGTATCTATGGCTACACCTTC.